The 6 T cell receptor beta chains in this list originate from one sample, sequenced in a study of Ad26.COV2.S vaccination and SARS-CoV-2 variants. Profiling relied on immunoSEQ multiplex PCR, and the TCRdb table lists in-frame clones only, not all of them. The sample includes about 480,000 clones, approximately 90% seen only once; the top ten take over 10%. Treatment denoted: about 20 received Ad26.COV2.S at low or high dose, single or two shots; 5 received placebo; per-sample allocation not given. Day 63 following the first vaccine or placebo injection was when the samples were taken. The sample here was peripheral blood, taken in a trial of Ad26.COV2.S vaccine versus placebo. These receptors all come from a person aged 18-65 years who received the Ad26.COV2.S COVID-19 vaccine or a placebo.

The chain is built from TRBV20-1 and TRBJ1-2; D is ambiguous. This CDR3 contains 11 residues. Trimming removed 4 bases at V and 0 bases at J, with 3 bases between. Germline CDR1 reads DFQATT; CDR2 reads SNEGSKA (reference sequence). The CDR3: CSAKANYGYTF. The CDR3, as DNA: TGCAGTGCTAAAGCTAACTATGGCTACACCTTC.

This chain links TRBV24-1 with TRBJ2-1; D perhaps matches TRBD2 (5 bases). Germline V CDR1 and CDR2: KGHDR, SFDVKD. This CDR3 contains 11 residues. The CDR3 nucleotides are TGTGCTGCGGGTGGTGACAATGAGCAGTTCTTC. Amino acids: CAAGGDNEQFF.

V is TRBV5-4 and J is TRBJ2-1; D unresolved. V was clipped by 1 base and J by 8 bases, with 22 bases between them. CDR1 and CDR2 from the germline V gene are SGHNT and YYREEE (reference sequence). There are 17 residues in the CDR3. The CDR3 protein is CASSLSPKVFRADEQFF. The DNA for the CDR3 is TGTGCCAGCAGCTTGTCTCCCAAGGTCTTTAGGGCCGATGAGCAGTTCTTC.

V usage is TRBV5-1 and J usage is TRBJ2-3, with no clear D. The CDR3 runs to 13 residues. The V gene lost 5 bases and the J gene lost 2 bases, with 9 bases spanning the gap. The germline V gene encodes CDR1 SGHRS and CDR2 YFSETQ. CDR3 in DNA: TGCGCCAGCAGAGAATCTCTCACAGATACGCAGTATTTT. This encodes CASRESLTDTQYF. Based on the CDR3 plus reference TRBV5-1 and TRBJ2-3, the full variable domain is KAGVTQTPRYLIKTRGQQVTLSCSPISGHRSVSWYQQTPGQGLQFLFEYFSETQRNKGNFPGRFSGRQFSNSRSEMNVSTLELGDSALYLCASRESLTDTQYFGPGTRLTVL.

This clone showed up just a few times. The CDR3 DNA reads TGTGCCACCAGGGGGGGGATCCCCAATTCACCCCTCCACTTT. It encodes CATRGGIPNSPLHF. V usage is TRBV6-5 and J usage is TRBJ1-6; 7 nucleotides line up with TRBD1. This CDR3 spans 14 amino acids. The germline gives CDR1 MNHEY, CDR2 SVGAGI. The V gene end was trimmed by 10 bases and the J gene end by 7 bases; junction bases not matched to a gene: 10.

The rearrangement joins TRBV6-2 or TRBV6-3 to TRBJ2-7, with D hard to call. The CDR3 spans 15 residues. Germline V CDR1 and CDR2: MNHEY, SVGEGT. The V end was cut by 6 bases, the J end by 2 bases, with 17 bases between. This CDR3 reads CASSETFSTPYEQYF. The CDR3 DNA reads TGTGCCAGCAGCGAGACGTTTTCGACCCCCTACGAGCAGTACTTC.